This is a list of T cell receptor beta chains from one sample in a study of regulatory T cells in long-lasting Graves disease. One entry per CDR3 protein results from TCRdb running MiXCR on the multiplex PCR reads. The data show over 350,000 distinct CDR3 sequences, with 14% to 15% seen just once and about 7.8% held by the top ten. This sample also belongs to another study, concerning T cells in Graves' hyperthyroidism and ophthalmopathy.

The specimen was peripheral blood mononuclear cells (PBMCs), collected at new diagnosis, from a patient treated with antithyroid drugs. The receptor source for this set is a middle-aged woman with Graves disease. The conserved cysteine and the conserved F or W are not part of the CDR3 here.

len,v_gene,j_gene,CDR3aa
12,TRBV12-3/TRBV12-4,TRBJ1-1,ASRRDSSITEAF
14,TRBV11-3,TRBJ2-1,ASSPGSGRDIYEQF
12,TRBV6-1,TRBJ1-2,ASRAQGSSYGYT
13,TRBV6-1,TRBJ1-5,ASARKGGGNQPQH
12,TRBV30,TRBJ2-1,AWGEGEGYNEQF
13,TRBV3-1,TRBJ2-1,ASSQDWGPYNEQF
12,TRBV12-3/TRBV12-4,TRBJ1-1,ASQTGGSNTEAF
13,TRBV20-1,TRBJ2-7,SANGRGDEDYEQY
11,TRBV15,TRBJ2-3,ATSRGGADTQY
12,TRBV10-2,TRBJ2-7,ASTPGQFSYEQY
9,TRBV11-2,TRBJ1-1,ASSLGRHAF
14,TRBV7-6,TRBJ2-7,ASSQTTDRPTYEQY
12,TRBV7-9,TRBJ2-2,ASTPSGNTGELF
12,TRBV6-1,TRBJ1-5,ASGKGPYNQPQH
13,TRBV9,TRBJ1-1,ASSVAQWGTTEAF
13,TRBV14,TRBJ2-7,ASSRTGQVSYEQY
14,TRBV6-2/TRBV6-3,TRBJ1-2,ASSLRDRALNYGYT
12,TRBV6-1,TRBJ2-2,ASGIEENTGELF
10,TRBV20-1,TRBJ2-7,SASDRLREQY
14,TRBV27,TRBJ2-5,ASSLGASTSVETQY
13,TRBV11-1,TRBJ2-7,ASSPTAGVNYEQY
10,TRBV20-1,TRBJ2-4,SAKPDLNIQY